This T cell receptor (beta chain) was retrieved from a study of T cell repertoires in cytomegalovirus infection. Concerning this clonotype: Its antigen is unidentified. Since a much larger clone is just one base distant, this may be a read error.

General study results and limits: HLA-C-restricted TCR beta clonotypes specific for CMV led the ex vivo response. The cumulative frequency of public TCR beta families distinguished individuals who carried CMV together with the relevant HLA.

TCRdb re-called the reads with MiXCR, one entry per CDR3 protein. The sample records 200,000 to 250,000 distinct CDR3 sequences, 22% being singletons. This CDR3 has 12 residues. V was pared by 1 base and J by 14 bases, with 12 bases between. Germline CDR1 SGHVT, CDR2 SQSDAQ. This sequence originates from a human donor in good health (CMV status not recorded). Some clones in this sample may be carry-over from other donors' samples. V and J are TRBV7-4 and TRBJ2-4; no clear D gene. Sequencing was performed on CD8+ T cells from PBMCs. CDR3 coding DNA: TGTGCCAGCAGCTTAGGACCGAACATAGAGTACTTC. Residues: CASSLGPNIEYF. Full variable domain (missing parts from reference TRBV7-4 and TRBJ2-4): GAGVSQSPRYKVAKRGRDVALRCDSISGHVTLYWYRQTLGQGSEVLTYSQSDAQRDKSGRPSGRFSAERPERSVSTLKIQRTEQGDSAVYLCASSLGPNIEYFGAGTRLSVL.